This T cell receptor (beta chain) derives from a study of blood T cell repertoires in COVID-19. Across the whole study: Acute and convalescent COVID-19 samples came from the United States, Italy and Spain. From T cells, B-cell-depleted T cells, or PBMCs came the material, which was cDNA or gDNA.

Germline V lookup: CDR1 KGHDR, CDR2 SFDVKD. Trimming cost V 4 bases and J 4 bases, with 20 bases left between them. CDR3 length equals 17 residues. Methods used by the authors: Reference gene primer amplification yielded estimated nucleated cell counts. Assay: immunoSEQ multiplex PCR; the TCRdb copy retains only in-frame clones and omits some. That table supplies the V and J calls and clone size; D and trimming were determined from the DNA. The repertoire holds about 89,000 clones, with approximately 84% as singletons. Material for sequencing was peripheral blood. This chain joins TRBV24-1 and TRBJ2-3; D is perhaps TRBD2 (6 bases). The TCR comes from a man aged 70-80 years with acute or convalescent COVID-19. The chain's CDR3 is CATSEAGPQGMADTQYF. The CDR3 DNA sequence: TGTGCCACCAGTGAGGCGGGACCTCAAGGGATGGCAGATACGCAGTATTTT.